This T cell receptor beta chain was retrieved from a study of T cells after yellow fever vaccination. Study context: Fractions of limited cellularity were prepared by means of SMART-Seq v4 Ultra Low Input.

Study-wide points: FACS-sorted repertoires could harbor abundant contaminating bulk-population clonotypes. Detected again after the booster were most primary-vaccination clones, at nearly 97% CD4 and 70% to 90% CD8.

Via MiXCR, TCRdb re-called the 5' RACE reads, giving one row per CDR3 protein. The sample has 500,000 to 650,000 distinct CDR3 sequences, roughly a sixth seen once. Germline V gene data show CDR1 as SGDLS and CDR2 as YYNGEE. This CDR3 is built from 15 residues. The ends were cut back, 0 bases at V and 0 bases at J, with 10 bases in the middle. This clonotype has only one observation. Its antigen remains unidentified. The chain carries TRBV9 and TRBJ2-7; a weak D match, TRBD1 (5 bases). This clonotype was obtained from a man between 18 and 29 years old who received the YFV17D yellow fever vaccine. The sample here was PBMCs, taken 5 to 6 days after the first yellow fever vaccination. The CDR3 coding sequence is TGTGCCAGCAGCGTAGGACAGCGTAGCTCCTACGAGCAGTACTTC. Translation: CASSVGQRSSYEQYF.